The 22 T cell receptor beta chains given below trace back to one sample, sequenced in a study of T cell changes during pregnancy in multiple sclerosis. TCRdb's copy holds only in-frame clones and misses some; the assay was immunoSEQ multiplex PCR. Of about 67,000 clones listed, around 90% were seen once; the top ten hold almost 1.5%. The sequencing used peripheral blood, collected after pregnancy. The receptor set was obtained from a female donor with multiple sclerosis, enrolled in a pregnancy study.

The chain is built from TRBV4-2 and TRBJ2-3; TRBD2 aligns across 7 bases. CDR1 LGHNA and CDR2 YNFKEQ come from the germline V gene. The CDR3 runs to 13 residues. V shed 4 bases and J 5 bases; nucleotides not matched to a gene: 3. The chain's CDR3 is CASSRGGGDTQYF. CDR3 sequence (DNA): TGTGCCAGCAGCCGTGGGGGGGGAGATACGCAGTATTTT.

In DNA form, the CDR3 reads TGTGCCAGCAGTTCGACAGGGTTTGACGAGCAGTACTTC. Translating it yields CASSSTGFDEQYF. V usage is TRBV6-5 and J usage is TRBJ2-7; 7 bases match TRBD1. CDR1 is MNHEY and CDR2 is SVGAGI in the germline V gene. Germline trimming cut 4 bases from V and 5 bases from J; bases unmatched to any gene: 5. The CDR3 loop spans 13 amino acids.

The V call is TRBV6-5, the J call TRBJ1-1, with 9 bases that match TRBD1. The CDR3 length is 15 residues. V shed 2 bases, J shed 5 bases, and the junction held 6 bases outside the gene matches. Germline V gene lookup returns CDR1 MNHEY and CDR2 SVGAGI. This chain's CDR3 is CASSYPGTGKTEAFF. The CDR3 nucleotides read TGTGCCAGCAGTTACCCGGGGACAGGGAAGACTGAAGCTTTCTTT.

Here the CDR3 reads CASKTTGYATEAFF. CDR3 bases: TGTGCCAGCAAGACGACAGGGTATGCCACTGAAGCTTTCTTT. The rearrangement joins TRBV5-4 to TRBJ1-1; 7 positions match TRBD1. The V gene end was trimmed by 6 bases and the J gene end by 4 bases; junction bases not matched to a gene: 9. CDR3 size: 14 residues. Germline V CDR1 and CDR2: SGHNT, YYREEE (reference sequence).

This chain links TRBV30 with TRBJ2-7, with 7 positions matching TRBD1. From germline, CDR1 is GTSNPN and CDR2 SVGIG (reference sequence). The CDR3 extends over 14 amino acids. The junction had 13 bases not matched to a gene; V was cut back by 2 bases and J by 9 bases. The CDR3 loop is CAWSQGQRGEGQYF. DNA of the CDR3: TGTGCCTGGAGTCAGGGACAGCGTGGGGAAGGGCAGTACTTC.

V is TRBV5-4 and J is TRBJ2-7, with 7 positions matching TRBD1. Per the germline V gene, CDR1 is SGHNT and CDR2 is YYREEE (reference sequence). The CDR3 consists of 18 residues. V lost 0 bases to trimming and J lost 0 bases; unmatched junction nucleotides: 12. CDR3 loop: CASSLGPDRALISYEQYF. As DNA, the CDR3 is TGTGCCAGCAGCTTGGGGCCTGACAGGGCGCTTATCTCCTACGAGCAGTACTTC.

J is TRBJ1-1 and V is TRBV9, with D uncertain. The CDR3 is made up of 13 amino acids. The germline gives CDR1 SGDLS, CDR2 YYNGEE. The germline V and J ends were trimmed by 4 bases and 4 bases, with 11 bases remaining between them. Here the CDR3 DNA reads TGTGCCAGCAGCTTTACAGAGGGCACTGAAGCTTTCTTT. Translated, it gives CASSFTEGTEAFF.

The chain employs TRBV7-9 and TRBJ2-1, with 9 nucleotides matching TRBD2. This CDR3 has 15 residues. Germline-derived CDR1 and CDR2 are SEHNR and FQNEAQ (reference sequence). The V segment lost 5 bases and the J segment 0 bases; nucleotides outside the gene matches: 2. For the CDR3, the DNA is TGTGCCAGCAGCCGCGGGGGGGGCTCCTACAATGAGCAGTTCTTC. Translated, it gives CASSRGGGSYNEQFF.

A note on this clone: In the same sample, other DNA sequences code for this CDR3. The chain is built from TRBV9 and TRBJ2-1; 8 bases agree with TRBD2. Germline CDR1 is SGDLS and CDR2 is YYNGEE. V was pared by 0 bases and J by 3 bases, with 2 bases of the junction left unmatched. The length of the CDR3 is 15 residues. CDR3 in amino acids: CASSVGAGVYNEQFF. CDR3 nucleotides: TGTGCCAGCAGCGTAGGAGCGGGAGTCTACAATGAGCAGTTCTTC.

This chain connects TRBV12-1 to TRBJ2-7; the D call in the table, TRBD2, was not verified against the DNA. TRBV12-1 is termed a pseudogene. The CDR3 length is 15 residues. This CDR3 is CASSFIPPPYYEQYF. CDR3 in DNA: TGTGCCAGCAGCTTTATTCCTCCCCCTTATTACGAGCAGTACTTC.

V usage is TRBV10-3 and J usage is TRBJ2-3, with D maybe TRBD2 (6 bases). Germline loops: CDR1 ENHRY, CDR2 SYGVKD. The V end was cut by 10 bases, the J end by 4 bases, with 15 bases between. This CDR3 has 13 residues. As DNA, the CDR3 is TGTGCCACCGGGCCGGGAGCAGCAGATACGCAGTATTTT. Encoded protein: CATGPGAADTQYF.

V is TRBV5-8 and J is TRBJ2-7; weak D call: TRBD2 (6 bases). Germline values: CDR1 SGHTS, CDR2 YDEGEE. Trimming took 10 bases from V and 0 from J, leaving 14 bases between them. This CDR3 is 13 amino acids long. CDR3 sequence: CAPRERYSYEQYF. The DNA of the CDR3 is TGTGCCCCCCGGGAGCGATACTCCTACGAGCAGTACTTC.

This clone occurred a few times. The chain employs TRBV19 and TRBJ1-1; 7 bases map to TRBD1. Germline-derived CDR1 and CDR2 are LNHDA and SQIVND (reference sequence). The CDR3 contains 16 residues. The junction had 13 bases not matched to a gene; V was cut back by 3 bases and J by 6 bases. The CDR3 DNA follows: TGTGCCAGTAGTATCCTCTCAGGGGGGAAAGTACCTGAAGCTTTCTTT. It codes for CASSILSGGKVPEAFF.

The genes are TRBV11-3 and TRBJ2-7; possible D gene TRBD1, 6 bases. The CDR3 loop spans 14 amino acids. V lost 7 bases and J 4 bases, leaving 17 bases between the germline ends. Germline-derived CDR1 and CDR2 are SGHNT and YENEEA. The CDR3 is CASKPDSAHYEQYF. The CDR3 DNA is TGTGCCAGCAAACCGGACAGTGCCCATTACGAGCAGTACTTC. The whole variable domain, filled in from reference TRBV11-3 and TRBJ2-7, reads EAGVVQSPRYKIIEKKQPVAFWCNPISGHNTLYWYLQNLGQGPELLIRYENEEAVDDSQLPKDRFSAERLKGVDSTLKIQPAELGDSAVYLCASKPDSAHYEQYFGPGTRLTVT.

The chain joins TRBV5-1 to TRBJ2-5; 9 nucleotides agree with TRBD2. Trimming at V came to 0 bases and at J to 2 bases, leaving 5 bases not matched to a gene. Germline CDR1 is SGHRS and CDR2 is YFSETQ. The CDR3 consists of 16 residues. The CDR3 loop reads CASSLDSLAGQETQYF. The CDR3 nucleotides are TGCGCCAGCAGCTTGGATTCTCTAGCGGGGCAAGAGACCCAGTACTTC.

The J gene is TRBJ2-2, the V gene TRBV7-2, with D possibly matching TRBD2 (6 bases). CDR1 is SGHTA and CDR2 is FQGNSA in the germline V gene. V shed 6 bases and J shed 2 bases, with 10 bases lying between them. CDR3 length: 14 amino acids. Here the CDR3 reads CASRGSGNTGELFF. The CDR3 bases are TGTGCCAGCAGAGGTAGCGGTAACACCGGGGAGCTGTTTTTT.

V gene TRBV9 combines with J gene TRBJ2-7, with a weak D call TRBD2 (6 bases). Trimming took 0 bases from V and 4 from J, leaving 17 bases between them. The CDR3 spans 16 residues. Germline CDR1 is SGDLS and CDR2 is YYNGEE. CDR3 coding DNA: TGTGCCAGCAGCGTAGCCCCTCGGGAGAACGAATACGAGCAGTACTTC. It specifies CASSVAPRENEYEQYF.

The chain is built from TRBV12-5 and TRBJ2-1, with D possibly being TRBD2 (6 bases). CDR3 length equals 15 residues. Germline CDR1 LGHNT, CDR2 FRNRAP. V gave up 5 bases and J gave up 6 bases, with 17 bases separating them. The CDR3 sequence: CASGPIGGPVNEQFF. The CDR3 nucleotides read TGTGCTAGTGGTCCCATCGGAGGGCCGGTCAATGAGCAGTTCTTC.

Of note for this clone: A junction end diverges from the germline sequence, so it may reflect a read error. Here the CDR3 DNA reads TGTGCCAGTAGTTTAGACAGGGGACACACCGGGGAGCTGTTTTTT. Translation gives CASSLDRGHTGELFF. The V call is TRBV19, the J call TRBJ2-2; the match to TRBD1 covers 8 bases. The CDR3 spans 15 residues. CDR1 and CDR2 (germline): LNHDA, SQIVND (reference sequence).

V usage is TRBV28 and J usage is TRBJ2-1; tentatively, D is TRBD1 (6 bases). The CDR3 is 13 residues long. V dropped 6 bases and J dropped 7 bases, with 13 bases sitting between them. The germline V gene encodes CDR1 MDHEN and CDR2 SYDVKM. CDR3 amino acids: CASSEQGENEQFF. Here the CDR3 DNA reads TGTGCCAGCAGCGAACAGGGTGAAAATGAGCAGTTCTTC.

The chain recombines TRBV19 with TRBJ2-2; 9 bases align to TRBD2. Germline-derived CDR1 and CDR2 are LNHDA and SQIVND (reference sequence). Trimming at V came to 4 bases and at J to 6 bases, leaving 6 bases not matched to a gene. The CDR3 is made up of 15 amino acids. In DNA, the CDR3 is TGTGCCAGTAGTAGTAGCGGGAGTGTCTCCGGGGAGCTGTTTTTT. It encodes CASSSSGSVSGELFF.

The chain joins TRBV14 to TRBJ2-5, with D maybe TRBD2 (5 bases). Trimming removed 5 bases at V and 5 bases at J, with 18 bases between. CDR1 and CDR2 from the germline V gene are SGHDN and FVKESK. This CDR3 has 15 residues. The DNA for the CDR3 is TGTGCCAGCAGCTCCCAATCCTTCCCGGGGGAGACCCAGTACTTC. Its protein is CASSSQSFPGETQYF. The full variable domain, completed using reference TRBV14 and TRBJ2-5, is EAGVTQFPSHSVIEKGQTVTLRCDPISGHDNLYWYRRVMGKEIKFLLHFVKESKQDESGMPNNRFLAERTGGTYSTLKVQPAELEDSGVYFCASSSQSFPGETQYFGPGTRLLVL.